A selection of T cell receptor beta chains follows, all from one sample in a study of shared clonotypes between healthy human individuals. Here immunoSEQ multiplex PCR was the method, and the copy in TCRdb shows in-frame clones only, minus some. Of under 850,000 clones detected, roughly 72% appear once; the ten largest clones hold 1.8%. Specimen: memory CD4+ T cells sorted from blood. The receptors stem from a woman aged 30 to 39 in good health. Both conserved end residues are part of each CDR3. The D gene is left open where the match is weak. The size entry is marked missing in some rows and otherwise reads once, few, many or a size class.

J gene	V gene	D gene	clone size	CDR3 DNA	CDR3 protein
TRBJ2-7	TRBV15	.	.	TGTGCCACCAGCAGAGAGCGGACCGGATACGAGCAGTACTTC	CATSRERTGYEQYF
TRBJ2-1	TRBV19	TRBD1	.	TGTGCCAGTAGTATCCCCGGACAGGGTAGGTCCTACAATGAGCAGTTCTTC	CASSIPGQGRSYNEQFF
TRBJ2-6	TRBV7-2	.	.	TGTGCCAGCAGCACACTAGGTCTGGCATCTGGGGCCAACGTCCTGACTTTC	CASSTLGLASGANVLTF
TRBJ1-1	TRBV10-1	TRBD1	.	TGCGCCAGTCGACAGGGTCTTCACACTGAAGCTTTCTTT	CASRQGLHTEAFF
TRBJ1-2	TRBV6-5	.	.	TGTGCCAGCACTGAGAGGAAGGCTCCCTATGGCTACACCTTC	CASTERKAPYGYTF
TRBJ1-1	TRBV30	TRBD1	.	TGTGCCTGGGGCAGGCAGGGGGCAACTGAAGCTTTCTTT	CAWGRQGATEAFF
TRBJ2-1	TRBV9	.	.	TGTGCCAGCAGCGTAGCACGGCTGGACAATGAGCAGTTCTTC	CASSVARLDNEQFF
TRBJ2-3	TRBV19	.	.	TGTGCCAGTAGTATTAAATCGGTTGGGGGCGCGGGTCGGACGCAGTATTTT	CASSIKSVGGAGRTQYF
TRBJ1-5	TRBV27	TRBD1	.	TGTGCCAGCAGTCAGGGGGACCCGGGGGCCCAGCATTTT	CASSQGDPGAQHF
TRBJ2-1	TRBV7-9	.	.	TGTGCCAGCAGCTTAACCTCGTCGAGCGACCTTTTGTCGAATGAGCAGTTCTTC	CASSLTSSSDLLSNEQFF
TRBJ1-2	TRBV2	.	once	TGTGCCAGCAACACCAGGGAGGACTACACCTTC	CASNTREDYTF
TRBJ2-7	TRBV25-1	TRBD2	.	TGTGCCAGCAGTGAAAGGGCGGGAGTCTCCCACGAGCAGTACTTC	CASSERAGVSHEQYF
TRBJ1-5	TRBV6-5	.	.	TGTGCCAGCAGTTACGGTAGGAAAAATCAGCCCCAGCATTTT	CASSYGRKNQPQHF
TRBJ2-7	TRBV29-1	.	.	TGCAGCGTAACACCTGGGGCAGGAGGAGCCTACGAGCAGTACTTC	CSVTPGAGGAYEQYF
TRBJ1-5	TRBV30	.	few	TGTGCCTGGAGTGTATCCGGGTTTCAGCCCCAGCATTTT	CAWSVSGFQPQHF
TRBJ2-5	TRBV18	.	.	TGTGCCAGCTCACCTCTTTCGCAGAACCAAGAGACCCAGTACTTC	CASSPLSQNQETQYF
TRBJ1-2	TRBV4-1	.	.	TGCGCCAGCAGCCAGAAGGAACTTACCCCCAGCTATGGCTACACCTTC	CASSQKELTPSYGYTF
TRBJ1-3	TRBV28	.	.	TGTGCCAGCAGTTTTGTGGGCAGAGGCTCTGGAAACACCATATATTTT	CASSFVGRGSGNTIYF
TRBJ1-5	TRBV12-2	.	.	TGTGCAAGTCGCCCCCGTAGTATAGGAGCCAATCAGCCCCAGCATTTT	CASRPRSIGANQPQHF
TRBJ1-2	TRBV28	.	.	TGTGCCAGCAGTCCCGGGATGGTAGGGGACGGCTACACCTTC	CASSPGMVGDGYTF
TRBJ2-4	TRBV28	TRBD1	.	TGTGCCAGCAGTCCTCGACAGGGGAAAAACATTCAGTACTTC	CASSPRQGKNIQYF
TRBJ1-5	TRBV2	.	.	TGTGCCAGCAGTGAAGCGGTAGAGCCCCAGCATTTT	CASSEAVEPQHF
TRBJ2-5	TRBV30	TRBD2	.	TGTGCCTTGACCGGATTAGCGGGAGAGACCCAGTACTTC	CALTGLAGETQYF
TRBJ1-4	TRBV6-1	TRBD1	.	TGTGCCAGCAGTGGGACAGGGGGAACTAATGAAAAACTGTTTTTT	CASSGTGGTNEKLFF
TRBJ1-2	TRBV28	.	.	TGTGCCAGCAGTCTTGTCCGGGCTCGGGTCCATGGCTACACCTTC	CASSLVRARVHGYTF
TRBJ2-3	TRBV11-2	.	.	TGTGCCAGCAGCTTATCCCCGGGAGCGGGCACAGATACGCAGTATTTT	CASSLSPGAGTDTQYF
TRBJ2-3	TRBV6-6	TRBD2	.	TGTGCCAGCCAAACGGAATATGCGGGGGATGCGCAGTATTTT	CASQTEYAGDAQYF
TRBJ2-7	TRBV5-5	TRBD1	.	TGTGCCAGCCGCTCTCCGGGACAGGGGATCCACGAGCAGTACTTC	CASRSPGQGIHEQYF
TRBJ2-5	TRBV27	.	.	TGTGCCAGCAGCCCATGGGGGATTGAAGAGACCCAGTACTTC	CASSPWGIEETQYF
TRBJ2-2	TRBV10-3	.	.	TGTGCCATCAGTGGAACCTCGATAAGCAGGTTGACCGGGGAGCTGTTTTTT	CAISGTSISRLTGELFF
TRBJ1-1	TRBV5-1	.	few	TGCGCCAGCAGCTCCTCGCGCGGGGGACCCATGAACACTGAAGCTTTCTTT	CASSSSRGGPMNTEAFF
TRBJ2-7	TRBV28	TRBD2	.	TGTGCCAGCAGTTTCGGGGGGGGTTCCTACGAGCAGTACTTC	CASSFGGGSYEQYF
TRBJ1-5	TRBV27	.	.	TGTGCCAGCAGTTTGTCGGGGCACGAACAGCCCCAGCATTTT	CASSLSGHEQPQHF
TRBJ2-7	TRBV10-3	.	.	TGTGCCATCAGTGAGGAGGGGGGGCAGGGCACAAGAGGTATCGAGCAGTACTTC	CAISEEGGQGTRGIEQYF
TRBJ1-2	TRBV28	.	once	TGTGCCAGCAGTGGGGATTCGGGACACGGCTATGGCTACACCTTC	CASSGDSGHGYGYTF
TRBJ1-4	TRBV5-1	TRBD1	.	TGCGCCAGCAGCGTGGACAGGGGGGATGAAAAACTGTTTTTT	CASSVDRGDEKLFF
TRBJ2-3	TRBV7-3	.	.	TGTGCCAGCAGCTTACGACTGGTCACAGATACGCAGTATTTT	CASSLRLVTDTQYF